The 25 T cell receptor beta chains below all came from one sample that was sequenced in a study of T cell repertoires in cytomegalovirus infection. TCRdb passed the reads through MiXCR, listing each CDR3 protein once. The sample has under 500,000 distinct CDR3 sequences; approximately 40% are singletons. Their target antigens are unknown. Source: cultured PBMCs, taken from culture after CMV antigen stimulation. These receptors were collected from a human donor in good health (CMV status not recorded). Some clones in this sample may be carry-over from other donors' samples.

This clonotype has a single count. This chain joins TRBV12-3 or TRBV12-4 and TRBJ2-1, with TRBD2 matching 7 bases. The length of the CDR3 is 16 residues. V gave up 6 bases and J gave up 3 bases; unmatched junction bases: 11. The CDR3 spells CASSRRGGRNYNEQFF. In DNA form, the CDR3 reads TGTGCCAGCAGCCGGAGGGGCGGGAGAAACTACAATGAGCAGTTCTTC.

The chain links TRBV11-3 to TRBJ2-1, with TRBD1 matching 11 bases. V lost 6 bases and J lost 2; bases outside the gene matches: 6. CDR1 is SGHNT, CDR2 YENEEA, per germline. This CDR3 is 16 amino acids long. CDR3 loop: CASSRGTGGTYNEQFF. Here the CDR3 DNA reads TGTGCCAGCAGTAGAGGGACAGGGGGTACCTACAATGAGCAGTTCTTC.

The chain combines TRBV12-3 or TRBV12-4 with TRBJ2-1; possible D gene TRBD2, 6 bases. CDR3 length: 14 amino acids. Trimming shortened V by 6 bases and J by 8 bases, and 17 bases separated the two germline ends. CDR3 in amino acids: CASREGSPGHEQFF. CDR3 coding DNA: TGTGCCAGCAGGGAGGGGTCCCCCGGGCATGAGCAGTTCTTC.

V usage is TRBV11-2 and J usage is TRBJ1-1; D is unclear. The V end lost 0 bases, the J end lost 1 base, and 3 bases lay between the germline ends. CDR3 length: 13 amino acids. From germline, CDR1 is SGHAT and CDR2 FQNNGV. CDR3 amino acids: CASSLDSNTEAFF. Here the CDR3 DNA reads TGTGCCAGCAGCTTAGATTCGAACACTGAAGCTTTCTTT.

J is TRBJ2-7 and V is TRBV4-1; D remains unclear. This CDR3 has 15 residues. The V gene lost 0 bases and the J gene lost 6 bases, with 15 bases spanning the gap. CDR1 MGHRA and CDR2 YSYEKL come from the germline V gene. The CDR3 sequence: CASSQETAVEGEQYF. The CDR3 nucleotides are TGCGCCAGCAGCCAAGAGACCGCTGTTGAAGGCGAGCAGTACTTC.

The chain is built from TRBV20-1 and TRBJ2-3; perhaps TRBD1 as D (5 bases). The CDR3 is 15 residues long. Germline V lookup: CDR1 DFQATT, CDR2 SNEGSKA (reference sequence). Trimming stripped 3 bases from V and 0 bases from J, with 13 bases between. The CDR3 DNA reads TGCAGTGCTAGGAGGACACCATCTAGCACAGATACGCAGTATTTT. Translation: CSARRTPSSTDTQYF.

The V gene is TRBV4-3, the J gene TRBJ2-7; D remains ambiguous. Trimming took off 0 bases at V and 3 bases at J, with 9 bases between the two ends. The germline CDR1 and CDR2 sequences are LGHNA and YSLEER. The CDR3 spans 14 residues. The CDR3 DNA is TGCGCCAGCAGCCAAGACCGATCCGTCTACGAGCAGTACTTC. It translates to CASSQDRSVYEQYF.

V and J are TRBV4-2 and TRBJ2-7, with D perhaps TRBD1 (6 bases). The CDR3 covers 14 residues. V lost 0 bases and J 2 bases, leaving 8 bases between the germline ends. Germline V gives CDR1 LGHNA, CDR2 YNFKEQ. DNA of the CDR3: TGTGCCAGCAGCCAAGACAGGGGCCCCTACGAGCAGTACTTC. Amino acid sequence: CASSQDRGPYEQYF.

This clonotype was seen a few times. The genes are TRBV7-2 and TRBJ2-5; D gene ambiguous. Germline V CDR1 and CDR2: SGHTA, FQGNSA. The CDR3 contains 18 residues. The ends were cut back, 0 bases at V and 1 base at J, with 18 bases in the middle. The CDR3 nucleotides read TGTGCCAGCAGCTTAGCCCCTCTCATCCTTAGTATCCAAGAGACCCAGTACTTC. It encodes CASSLAPLILSIQETQYF.

V is TRBV7-9 and J is TRBJ1-1, with a possible D match to TRBD1 (6 bases). Trimming removed 7 bases from V and 7 bases from J, with 13 bases in between. This CDR3 comprises 12 residues. CDR1 is SEHNR and CDR2 is FQNEAQ in the germline V gene (reference sequence). CDR3 residues: CASTLGAGEAFF. The CDR3 nucleotides are TGTGCCAGCACACTGGGGGCGGGTGAAGCTTTCTTT.

The V gene is TRBV4-1, the J gene TRBJ1-5; 8 nucleotides agree with TRBD1. CDR1 MGHRA and CDR2 YSYEKL come from the germline V gene. Trimming took 4 bases from V and 2 from J; bases not matched to a gene: 7. This CDR3 is 16 amino acids long. CDR3 nucleotide sequence: TGCGCCAGCAGCCGACGACAGGGGCAAGGCAATCAGCCCCAGCATTTT. Translated, it gives CASSRRQGQGNQPQHF.

The chain couples TRBV7-2 to TRBJ1-4, with a tentative D call TRBD1 (5 bases). V lost 3 bases and J lost 4, with 12 bases in between. Per germline, CDR1 SGHTA and CDR2 FQGNSA. The CDR3 is 15 residues long. DNA of the CDR3: TGTGCCAGCAGCTTCGGGGGAACTTTTAATGAAAAACTGTTTTTT. Its translation is CASSFGGTFNEKLFF. The full variable domain, in which reference TRBV7-2 and TRBJ1-4 provide the parts outside the CDR3, is GAGVSQSPSNKVTEKGKDVELRCDPISGHTALYWYRQSLGQGLEFLIYFQGNSAPDKSGLPSDRFSAERTGGSVSTLTIQRTQQEDSAVYLCASSFGGTFNEKLFFGSGTQLSVL.

As for this clonotype: Without the conserved terminal phenylalanine or tryptophan, this CDR3 likely stems from a read error. The CDR3 protein is CASSSRSGPQWEKLFL. DNA of the CDR3: TGTGCCAGCAGTTCGAGATCCGGGCCCCAGTGGGAAAAACTGTTTCTT. The chain recombines TRBV12-3 or TRBV12-4 with TRBJ1-4; D not certain. The V and J ends lost 4 bases and 8 bases respectively, with 20 bases between them. The CDR3 has 16 residues.

The chain couples TRBV20-1 to TRBJ2-1; 9 nucleotides match TRBD2. There are 13 residues in the CDR3. J lost 8 bases, V lost 3 bases, and 5 bases had no gene match. In germline, CDR1 is DFQATT, CDR2 SNEGSKA (reference sequence). DNA for the CDR3: TGCAGTGCTAGTGGGACTAGCAACGATGAGCAGTTCTTC. Its protein product is CSASGTSNDEQFF.

The chain carries TRBV11-2 and TRBJ2-3; 9 bases align to TRBD2. The CDR3 is 17 amino acids. Germline V gene data show CDR1 as SGHAT and CDR2 as FQNNGV. The V gene end was trimmed by 3 bases and the J gene end by 0 bases; junction bases not matched to a gene: 7. The CDR3 DNA follows: TGTGCCAGCAGCTTTAGTCTGCGGGGGGGGAGCACAGATACGCAGTATTTT. It is translated as CASSFSLRGGSTDTQYF.

The CDR3 bases are TGTGCCAGCAGCTTAGGAGTGGCGAACACTGAAGCTTTCTTT. Translating it yields CASSLGVANTEAFF. The rearrangement joins TRBV11-2 to TRBJ1-1; D unclear. Germline V gives CDR1 SGHAT, CDR2 FQNNGV. This CDR3 contains 14 residues. V dropped 1 base and J dropped 1 base, with 7 bases sitting between them.

The CDR3 nucleotides read TGTGCCAGCAGCAACGGAGCCCGGGGCGGAGCGAGGGCCAACGTCCTGACTTTC. It translates to CASSNGARGGARANVLTF. This chain connects TRBV7-4 to TRBJ2-6; D tentatively reads TRBD1 or TRBD2 (5 bases each). The V gene's germline CDR1 is SGHVT and CDR2 SQSDAQ. The CDR3 is made up of 18 amino acids. The V end was cut by 5 bases, the J end by 5 bases, with 22 bases between.

The chain recombines TRBV20-1 with TRBJ1-2; tentative D call: TRBD1 (5 bases). The CDR3 spans 15 residues. V gave up 6 bases and J gave up 0 bases, with 17 bases separating them. Per germline, CDR1 DFQATT and CDR2 SNEGSKA (reference sequence). CDR3 sequence: CSATLGHPANYGYTF. The CDR3 nucleotides read TGCAGTGCCACCTTAGGACACCCAGCTAACTATGGCTACACCTTC.

The chain links TRBV5-6 to TRBJ1-2; unclear D gene. There are 16 residues in the CDR3. Trimming pared 5 bases from V and 5 bases from J, leaving 22 bases between. Germline loops: CDR1 SGHDT, CDR2 YYEEEE. The CDR3 region is CASRETHRPEGYGYTF. Here the CDR3 DNA reads TGTGCCAGCAGAGAAACGCACAGACCCGAGGGATATGGCTACACCTTC. The full variable domain, rest sourced from reference TRBV5-6 and TRBJ1-2, is DAGVTQSPTHLIKTRGQQVTLRCSPKSGHDTVSWYQQALGQGPQFIFQYYEEEERQRGNFPDRFSGHQFPNYSSELNVNALLLGDSALYLCASRETHRPEGYGYTFGSGTRLTVV.

There are a few counts of this clonotype. This sequence joins TRBV7-3 and TRBJ1-1; D gene unclear. The CDR3 has 13 amino acids. With 2 bases removed from V and 4 bases from J, the gap between germline ends came to 8 bases. The germline gives CDR1 SGHTA, CDR2 FQGTGA. The CDR3 DNA sequence: TGTGCCAGCAGCTTATTTGAGGCCACTGAAGCTTTCTTT. Translating it yields CASSLFEATEAFF. Supplemented by reference TRBV7-3 and TRBJ1-1, the full variable domain reads GAGVSQTPSNKVTEKGKYVELRCDPISGHTALYWYRQSLGQGPEFLIYFQGTGAADDSGLPNDRFFAVRPEGSVSTLKIQRTERGDSAVYLCASSLFEATEAFFGQGTRLTVV.

This clonotype was counted at least ten times. The chain carries TRBV7-2 and TRBJ1-6; tentative D call: TRBD1 (5 bases). The germline V and J ends were trimmed by 0 bases and 4 bases, with 19 bases remaining between them. This CDR3 spans 19 amino acids. CDR1 and CDR2 from the germline V gene are SGHTA and FQGNSA. The CDR3 spells CASSLAQGRRGGYNSPLHF. CDR3 DNA: TGTGCCAGCAGCTTAGCGCAGGGCAGACGGGGAGGATATAATTCACCCCTCCACTTT.

This sequence joins TRBV11-2 and TRBJ2-1; D gene uncertain. V was pared by 1 base and J by 10 bases, with 17 bases between. Germline V gives CDR1 SGHAT, CDR2 FQNNGV. This CDR3 is built from 15 residues. Written as DNA, the CDR3 is TGTGCCAGCAGCTTAGTTGCATCGTACCCTCGAGAGCAGTTCTTC. This sequence encodes CASSLVASYPREQFF.

The genes are TRBV5-1 and TRBJ2-5; D uncertain. V gave up 0 bases and J gave up 1 base, with 10 bases separating them. Germline-derived CDR1 and CDR2 are SGHRS and YFSETQ. There are 15 residues in the CDR3. This chain's CDR3 is CASSLVPSPQETQYF. CDR3 in DNA: TGCGCCAGCAGCTTGGTACCTTCCCCCCAAGAGACCCAGTACTTC.

This clonotype was detected only a few times. V is TRBV7-9 and J is TRBJ2-1; no definite D call. V shed 5 bases and J shed 6 bases, with 23 bases lying between them. This CDR3 is 17 amino acids long. Germline V gene data show CDR1 as SEHNR and CDR2 as FQNEAQ (reference sequence). In DNA form, the CDR3 reads TGTGCCAGCAGCGTCCCCGCGAATCCCCCCTTTCGCAATGAGCAGTTCTTC. This translates into CASSVPANPPFRNEQFF.

This clonotype came up many times. The chain combines TRBV12-3 or TRBV12-4 with TRBJ1-1, with TRBD1 identical over 7 bases. This CDR3 is built from 17 residues. V lost 7 bases and J lost 0; bases outside the gene matches: 14. The CDR3 coding sequence is TGTGCCAGCACCCCTGACAGGGTTGGCGCGATGAACACTGAAGCTTTCTTT. The encoded protein is CASTPDRVGAMNTEAFF.